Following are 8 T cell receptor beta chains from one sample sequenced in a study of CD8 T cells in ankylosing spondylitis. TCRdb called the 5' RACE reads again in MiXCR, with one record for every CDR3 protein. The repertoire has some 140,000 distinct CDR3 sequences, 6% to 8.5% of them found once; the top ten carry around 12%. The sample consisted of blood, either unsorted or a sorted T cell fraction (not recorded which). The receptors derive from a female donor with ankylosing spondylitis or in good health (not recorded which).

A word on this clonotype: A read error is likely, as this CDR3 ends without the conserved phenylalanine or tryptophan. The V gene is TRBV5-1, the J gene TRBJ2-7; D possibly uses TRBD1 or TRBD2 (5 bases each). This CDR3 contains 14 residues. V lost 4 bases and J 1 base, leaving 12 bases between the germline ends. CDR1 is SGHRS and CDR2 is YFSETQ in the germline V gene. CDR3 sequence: CASSEGRRSYEQYL. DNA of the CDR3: TGCGCCAGCAGCGAGGGACGGAGGTCCTACGAGCAGTACCTC.

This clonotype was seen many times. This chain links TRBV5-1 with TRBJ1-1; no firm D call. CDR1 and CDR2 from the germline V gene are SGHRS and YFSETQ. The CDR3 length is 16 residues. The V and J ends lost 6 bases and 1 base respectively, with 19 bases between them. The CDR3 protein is CASNSQSTYGNTEAFF. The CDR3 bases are TGCGCCAGCAACAGCCAGTCAACCTACGGGAACACTGAAGCTTTCTTT.

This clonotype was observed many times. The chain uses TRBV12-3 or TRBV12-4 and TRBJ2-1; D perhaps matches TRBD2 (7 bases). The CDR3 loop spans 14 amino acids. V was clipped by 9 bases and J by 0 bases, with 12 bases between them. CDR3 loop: CASKGGSSYNEQFF. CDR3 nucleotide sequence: TGTGCCAGTAAGGGGGGGAGCTCCTACAATGAGCAGTTCTTC.

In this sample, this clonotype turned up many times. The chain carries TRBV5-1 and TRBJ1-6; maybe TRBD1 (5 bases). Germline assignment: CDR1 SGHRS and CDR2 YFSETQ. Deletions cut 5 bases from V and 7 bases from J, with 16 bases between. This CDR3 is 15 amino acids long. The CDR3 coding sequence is TGCGCCAGCAGGGACGACAGATCCTGGAATTCACCCCTCCACTTT. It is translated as CASRDDRSWNSPLHF.

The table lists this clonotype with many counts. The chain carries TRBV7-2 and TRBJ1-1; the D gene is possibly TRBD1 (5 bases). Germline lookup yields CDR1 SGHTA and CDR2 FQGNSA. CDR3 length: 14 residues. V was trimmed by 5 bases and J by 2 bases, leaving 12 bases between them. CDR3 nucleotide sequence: TGTGCCAGCAGCCCCAGACAGATAAACACTGAAGCTTTCTTT. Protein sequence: CASSPRQINTEAFF.

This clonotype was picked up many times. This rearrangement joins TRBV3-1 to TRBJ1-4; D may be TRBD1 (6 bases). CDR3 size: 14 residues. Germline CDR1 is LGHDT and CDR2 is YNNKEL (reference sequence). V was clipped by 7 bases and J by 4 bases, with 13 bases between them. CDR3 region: CASKQGQGNEKLFF. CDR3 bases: TGTGCCAGCAAGCAGGGGCAAGGTAATGAAAAACTGTTTTTT.

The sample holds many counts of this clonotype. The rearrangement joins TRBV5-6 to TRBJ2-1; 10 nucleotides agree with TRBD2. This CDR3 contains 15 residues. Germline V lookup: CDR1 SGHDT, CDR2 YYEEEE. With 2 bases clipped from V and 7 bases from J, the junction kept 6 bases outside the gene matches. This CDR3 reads CASSFSGGMENEQFF. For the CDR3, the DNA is TGTGCCAGCAGCTTTAGCGGGGGGATGGAGAATGAGCAGTTCTTC.

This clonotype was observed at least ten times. CDR3 in DNA: TGTGCCAGCAGTTATGGGACAAGTGGAAACACCATATATTTT. It encodes CASSYGTSGNTIYF. The chain uses TRBV12-3 or TRBV12-4 and TRBJ1-3; tentatively, D is TRBD1 (6 bases). V shed 4 bases and J shed 3 bases, with 10 bases lying between them. This CDR3 contains 14 residues.